This T cell receptor beta chain emerged from a study of CD8 T cells in ankylosing spondylitis. The study's findings and limits: Disease-linked clones, CD8+, were relatively rare in peripheral blood. There were earlier reports of some motif variants in reactive arthritis synovial fluid and blood.

CDR1 is SGHTA, CDR2 FQGNSA, per germline. This CDR3 contains 14 residues. The V and J ends lost 0 bases and 1 base respectively, with 6 bases between them. The authors made TCR beta libraries by quantitative 5'-RACE with molecular barcodes. TCRdb redid the calling of the 5' RACE reads with MiXCR, one entry per CDR3 protein. The sample carries hundreds of thousands of distinct CDR3 sequences, over 7% recorded once. This clonotype was seen at least ten times. Its antigen remains unidentified. The gene calls are TRBV7-2 and TRBJ1-1, with D unclear. The sample consisted of blood, either unsorted or a sorted T cell fraction (not recorded which). The origin of this receptor is a female donor with ankylosing spondylitis or in good health (not recorded which). The CDR3 is CASSLATWNTEAFF. The CDR3 DNA sequence: TGTGCCAGCAGCTTAGCGACATGGAACACTGAAGCTTTCTTT. Variable domain in full (rest from reference TRBV7-2 and TRBJ1-1): GAGVSQSPSNKVTEKGKDVELRCDPISGHTALYWYRQSLGQGLEFLIYFQGNSAPDKSGLPSDRFSAERTGGSVSTLTIQRTQQEDSAVYLCASSLATWNTEAFFGQGTRLTVV.